The rows below give T cell receptor beta chains drawn from one sample of a study of blood T cell repertoires in COVID-19. TCRdb's table, derived via immunoSEQ multiplex PCR, lists solely in-frame clones and lacks some. Among about 270,000 clones listed, 88% were seen once. Sequencing used PBMCs or T cells enriched from blood (not recorded which). All receptors derive from a woman aged 45-59 years who had recovered from COVID-19. Both conserved end residues are part of each CDR3. D genes are given only for firm matches. The listing skips clone size in some rows; elsewhere it reads once, few, many or a size class.

abundance: .; d_gene: TRBD1; j_gene: TRBJ1-4; v_gene: TRBV5-6; CDR3aa: CASSFGTGDEKLFF; CDR3nt: TGTGCCAGCAGCTTCGGGACAGGGGATGAAAAACTGTTTTTT
abundance: .; d_gene: .; j_gene: TRBJ2-1; v_gene: TRBV7-2; CDR3aa: CASNPISGYGEQFF; CDR3nt: TGTGCCAGCAATCCTATTAGCGGCTACGGTGAGCAGTTCTTC
abundance: .; d_gene: .; j_gene: TRBJ2-7; v_gene: TRBV14; CDR3aa: CASSPQLYSYEQYF; CDR3nt: TGTGCCAGCAGCCCCCAACTCTATTCCTACGAGCAGTACTTC
abundance: once; d_gene: .; j_gene: TRBJ2-6; v_gene: TRBV13; CDR3aa: CASSLGRPPTGGANVLTF; CDR3nt: TGTGCCAGCAGCTTGGGCAGGCCTCCCACTGGTGGGGCCAACGTCCTGACTTTC
abundance: once; d_gene: .; j_gene: TRBJ2-7; v_gene: TRBV29-1; CDR3aa: CSGSQGTAEQYF; CDR3nt: TGCAGCGGTAGTCAGGGGACCGCCGAGCAGTACTTC
abundance: .; d_gene: .; j_gene: TRBJ1-2; v_gene: TRBV18; CDR3aa: CASSPGGERYYGYTF; CDR3nt: TGTGCCAGCTCACCCGGAGGGGAGCGCTACTATGGCTACACCTTC
abundance: .; d_gene: .; j_gene: TRBJ1-4; v_gene: TRBV19; CDR3aa: CASQPRGLNEKLFF; CDR3nt: TGTGCCAGCCAGCCTCGGGGACTTAATGAAAAACTGTTTTTT
abundance: few; d_gene: TRBD1; j_gene: TRBJ1-1; v_gene: TRBV19; CDR3aa: CASSIQGVTEAFF; CDR3nt: TGTGCCAGTAGTATACAGGGGGTAACTGAAGCTTTCTTT
abundance: .; d_gene: TRBD2; j_gene: TRBJ2-5; v_gene: TRBV24-1; CDR3aa: CATSDHPGWEGTQYF; CDR3nt: TGTGCCACCAGTGACCACCCCGGGTGGGAGGGGACCCAGTACTTC
abundance: .; d_gene: .; j_gene: TRBJ2-5; v_gene: TRBV6-5; CDR3aa: CASSPRQAQETQYF; CDR3nt: TGTGCCAGCAGTCCGCGACAGGCACAAGAGACCCAGTACTTC